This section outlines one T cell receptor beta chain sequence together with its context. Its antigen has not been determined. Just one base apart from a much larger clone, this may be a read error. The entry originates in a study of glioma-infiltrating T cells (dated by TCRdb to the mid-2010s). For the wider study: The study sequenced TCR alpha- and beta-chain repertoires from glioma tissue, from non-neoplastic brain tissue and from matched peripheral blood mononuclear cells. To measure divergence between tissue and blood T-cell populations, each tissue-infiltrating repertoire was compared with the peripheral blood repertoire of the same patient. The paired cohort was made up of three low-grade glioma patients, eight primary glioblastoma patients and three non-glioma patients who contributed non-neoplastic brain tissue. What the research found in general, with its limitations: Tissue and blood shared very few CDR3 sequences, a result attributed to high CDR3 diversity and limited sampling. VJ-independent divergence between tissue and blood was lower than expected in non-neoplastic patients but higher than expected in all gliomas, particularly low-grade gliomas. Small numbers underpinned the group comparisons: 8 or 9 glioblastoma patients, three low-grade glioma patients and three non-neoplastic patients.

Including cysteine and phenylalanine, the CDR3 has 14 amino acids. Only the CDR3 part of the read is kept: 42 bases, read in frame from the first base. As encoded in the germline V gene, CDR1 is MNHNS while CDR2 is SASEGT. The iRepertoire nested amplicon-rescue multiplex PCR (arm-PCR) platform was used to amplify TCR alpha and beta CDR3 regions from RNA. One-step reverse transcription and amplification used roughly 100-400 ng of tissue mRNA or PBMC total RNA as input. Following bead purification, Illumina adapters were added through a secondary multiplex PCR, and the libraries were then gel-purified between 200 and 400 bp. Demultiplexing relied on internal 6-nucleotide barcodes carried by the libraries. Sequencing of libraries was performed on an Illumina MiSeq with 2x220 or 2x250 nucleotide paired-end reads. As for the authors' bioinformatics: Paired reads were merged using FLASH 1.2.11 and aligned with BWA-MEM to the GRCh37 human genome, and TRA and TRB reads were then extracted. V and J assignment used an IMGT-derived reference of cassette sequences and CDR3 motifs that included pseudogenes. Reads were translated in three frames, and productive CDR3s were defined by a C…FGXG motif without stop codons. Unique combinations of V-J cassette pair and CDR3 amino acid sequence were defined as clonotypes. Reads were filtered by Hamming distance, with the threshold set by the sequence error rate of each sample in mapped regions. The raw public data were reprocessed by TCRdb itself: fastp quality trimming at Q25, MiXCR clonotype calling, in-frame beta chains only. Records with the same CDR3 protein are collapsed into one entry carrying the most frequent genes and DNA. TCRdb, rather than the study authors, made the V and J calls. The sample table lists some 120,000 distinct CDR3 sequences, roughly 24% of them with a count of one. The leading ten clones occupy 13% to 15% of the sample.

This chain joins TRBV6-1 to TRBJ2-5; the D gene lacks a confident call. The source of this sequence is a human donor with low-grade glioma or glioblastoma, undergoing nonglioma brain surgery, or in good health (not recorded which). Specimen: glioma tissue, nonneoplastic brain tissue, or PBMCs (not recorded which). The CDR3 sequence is CTSSVSRIQETQYF. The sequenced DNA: TGTACCAGCAGTGTATCGAGAATCCAAGAGACCCAGTACTTC.